This TCR beta chain was recorded in a study of T cell responses to AZD1222 COVID-19 vaccine. Generated by immunoSEQ multiplex PCR, the TCRdb table keeps only in-frame clones and is missing some. This repertoire shows around 130,000 clones, 75% to 95% found once; its top ten account for approximately 2%. This sample comprised peripheral blood, obtained 28 days after the second AZD1222 dose. The receptor comes from an adult who received the AZD1222 COVID-19 vaccine.

CDR3 amino acids: CASSPGAGENIQYF. The CDR3 region has the DNA TGTGCCAGCTCACCGGGTGCAGGGGAAAACATTCAGTACTTC. The chain combines TRBV18 with TRBJ2-4; a possible D gene is TRBD1 (6 bases). Trimming stripped 3 bases from V and 5 bases from J, with 11 bases between. Germline-derived CDR1 and CDR2 are KGHSH and LQKENI. The CDR3 runs 14 residues.